Below are 15 T cell receptor beta chains sequenced from a single sample in a study of shared clonotypes between healthy human individuals. Produced via immunoSEQ multiplex PCR; TCRdb's table is partial and in-frame only. Of approximately 640,000 clones in the sample, roughly 87% were seen once. Sequencing used memory CD8+ T cells from PBMCs. Indicated subset: CD45RO+ cells pooled with CCR7-negative TemRA cells. These receptor sequences come from a man in his late teens or twenties in good health. Some clones in this sample may be carry-over from other donors' samples.

The V gene is TRBV28, the J gene TRBJ2-7; 7 bases match TRBD2. The trim removed 4 bases at V and 1 base at J, leaving 13 bases unmatched. This CDR3 has 17 amino acids. Germline CDR1 and CDR2: MDHEN and SYDVKM. CDR3 sequence: CASSSVSERDASYEQYF. CDR3 DNA: TGTGCCAGCAGTTCCGTCTCGGAGCGGGATGCTTCCTACGAGCAGTACTTC.

V is TRBV27 and J is TRBJ2-5, with 7 bases that match TRBD2. The CDR3 spans 14 residues. CDR1 and CDR2 (germline): MNHEY, SMNVEV (reference sequence). Trimming cost V 6 bases and J 5 bases; bases outside gene matches: 9. The DNA of the CDR3 is TGTGCCAGCAGCCAAGGCCCCGGGGGGGAGACCCAGTACTTC. It codes for CASSQGPGGETQYF.

J is TRBJ2-7 and V is TRBV21-1; the D call in the table, TRBD1, was not verified against the DNA. TRBV21-1 is classified as a pseudogene. The CDR3 extends over 15 amino acids. Here the CDR3 DNA reads TGTGCCAGCAGCACCAGCCAACAGGGGGCCGACGAGCAGTACTTC. This sequence encodes CASSTSQQGADEQYF.

This clone appeared a single time. The rearrangement uses TRBV7-9 and TRBJ2-1; no clear D. The V and J ends lost 6 bases and 6 bases respectively, with 21 bases between them. The CDR3 totals 16 residues. Germline V gives CDR1 SEHNR, CDR2 FQNEAQ (reference sequence). The CDR3 coding sequence is TGTGCCAGCAGTCCGTGGGCTAGGATACCCTCCAATGAGCAGTTCTTC. Translating it yields CASSPWARIPSNEQFF. The whole variable domain, remainder taken from reference TRBV7-9 and TRBJ2-1, is DTGVSQNPRHKITKRGQNVTFRCDPISEHNRLYWYRQTLGQGPEFLTYFQNEAQLEKSRLLSDRFSAERPKGSFSTLEIQRTEQGDSAMYLCASSPWARIPSNEQFFGPGTRLTVL.

This sequence joins TRBV27 and TRBJ2-1; no reliable D call. There are 15 residues in the CDR3. The germline V gene encodes CDR1 MNHEY and CDR2 SMNVEV (reference sequence). Trimming left V 3 bases short and J 2 bases short, with 11 bases between. CDR3 loop: CASSFNPGTYNEQFF. The CDR3 DNA reads TGTGCCAGCAGTTTTAACCCTGGGACCTACAATGAGCAGTTCTTC.

The chain carries TRBV27 and TRBJ2-1, with D unresolved. CDR3 length: 14 residues. Trimming left V 0 bases short and J 9 bases short, with 12 bases between. Germline values: CDR1 MNHEY, CDR2 SMNVEV (reference sequence). The CDR3 sequence: CASSLSDSLVEQFF. CDR3 bases: TGTGCCAGCAGTTTATCAGATAGCTTGGTTGAGCAGTTCTTC.

This chain joins TRBV27 and TRBJ2-1; unclear D gene. The V and J ends lost 8 bases and 3 bases respectively, with 8 bases between them. CDR1 and CDR2 from the germline V gene are MNHEY and SMNVEV (reference sequence). The CDR3 consists of 12 residues. The CDR3 loop reads CASGQSYNEQFF. DNA for the CDR3: TGTGCCAGCGGGCAGAGCTACAATGAGCAGTTCTTC.

CDR3 bases: TGTGCCAGCAGTTACGTCGTACAGGGCTATGAGCAGTACTTC. It is translated as CASSYVVQGYEQYF. The V gene is TRBV6-5, the J gene TRBJ2-7, with D perhaps TRBD1 (6 bases). CDR1 and CDR2 from the germline V gene are MNHEY and SVGAGI. The V gene lost 2 bases and the J gene lost 7 bases, with 15 bases spanning the gap. The CDR3 runs 14 residues.

A word on this clone: The same CDR3 arises from other DNA sequences in this sample as well. The chain links TRBV12-5 to TRBJ2-7; possibly TRBD1 for D (6 bases). The CDR3 totals 15 residues. The germline CDR1 and CDR2 sequences are LGHNT and FRNRAP. V was trimmed by 0 bases and J by 1 base, leaving 10 bases between them. The CDR3 DNA sequence: TGTGCTAGTGGTTTGGTATTGGGGACATCCTACGAGCAGTACTTC. This encodes CASGLVLGTSYEQYF.

The chain has TRBV10-3 and TRBJ2-1; unclear D gene. V dropped 6 bases and J dropped 9 bases, with 12 bases sitting between them. This CDR3 comprises 12 residues. In germline, CDR1 is ENHRY, CDR2 SYGVKD. The CDR3 nucleotides read TGTGCCATCAGGCTAGAGACGGGTGAGCAGTTCTTC. It yields the protein CAIRLETGEQFF.

J is TRBJ2-5 and V is TRBV9; D may match TRBD1 or TRBD2 (5 bases each). The CDR3 runs to 15 residues. Germline CDR1 reads SGDLS; CDR2 reads YYNGEE. Trimming removed 0 bases at V and 5 bases at J, with 14 bases between. The CDR3 sequence: CASSVGGVREETQYF. The CDR3 coding sequence is TGTGCCAGCAGCGTAGGTGGTGTCAGGGAGGAGACCCAGTACTTC. Drawing the rest from reference TRBV9 and TRBJ2-5, the complete variable domain is DSGVTQTPKHLITATGQRVTLRCSPRSGDLSVYWYQQSLDQGLQFLIQYYNGEERAKGNILERFSAQQFPDLHSELNLSSLELGDSALYFCASSVGGVREETQYFGPGTRLLVL.

This chain uses TRBV28 with TRBJ2-5; TRBD1 might be the D (7 bases). Trimming stripped 5 bases from V and 5 bases from J, with 15 bases between. In germline, CDR1 is MDHEN, CDR2 SYDVKM. This CDR3 has 14 amino acids. In nucleotides, the CDR3 is TGTGCCAGCAGTGCAACAGGGGCGGGGGAGACCCAGTACTTC. Amino acid sequence: CASSATGAGETQYF.

This clone has only one observation. The J gene is TRBJ2-1, the V gene TRBV7-2, with a possible D match to TRBD2 (7 bases). CDR1 and CDR2 (germline): SGHTA, FQGNSA. The CDR3 contains 16 residues. Trimming pared 3 bases from V and 6 bases from J, leaving 18 bases between. The CDR3 nucleotides read TGTGCCAGCAGCTTCGACATCAGGGGCGGGGGCAATGAGCAGTTCTTC. Protein sequence: CASSFDIRGGGNEQFF.

This chain uses TRBV10-1 with TRBJ2-1; D is possibly TRBD1 (5 bases). CDR1 is WNHNN, CDR2 SYGVQD, per germline (reference sequence). V lost 3 bases and J 6 bases, leaving 9 bases between the germline ends. The length of the CDR3 is 13 residues. The DNA for the CDR3 is TGCGCCAGCAGTGAAAGGGGCTCCAATGAGCAGTTCTTC. Protein product: CASSERGSNEQFF.

This clone appeared a single time. CDR3 sequence: CASSLSENTEAFF. The CDR3 nucleotides read TGTGCCAGCAGCTTATCCGAGAACACTGAAGCTTTCTTT. J is TRBJ1-1 and V is TRBV7-3, with D unresolved. V dropped 2 bases and J dropped 1 base, with 5 bases sitting between them. Germline V CDR1 and CDR2: SGHTA, FQGTGA. This CDR3 is 13 amino acids long.